This T cell receptor (beta chain) is from a study of T cells in Graves' hyperthyroidism and ophthalmopathy. General study points: A 13 V-J model separated ophthalmopathy from stable hyperthyroidism. Blood also held most thyroid clonotypes expanded beyond 0.001.

Authors of the study amplified TCR beta CDR3 regions from RNA transcripts. First-round RT-PCR targeting the TCR CDR3 was performed with the HTBI primer set. TCRdb itself ran the multiplex PCR reads through MiXCR, one entry per CDR3 protein. Counted here are around 300,000 distinct CDR3 sequences, around 13% occurring once; the ten biggest clones make up around 25%. Diagnosing involved the use of clinical symptoms, serum thyroxine and TRAb, thyroid ultrasound and orbital computed tomography. In germline, CDR1 is MNHEY, CDR2 SVGEGT. The CDR3 runs 14 residues. V lost 6 bases and J lost 10, with 18 bases in between. This clonotype was found many times. Its antigen is not known.

The chain couples TRBV6-2 or TRBV6-3 to TRBJ1-4; D call uncertain. This receptor was taken from a woman aged 25-40 years with Graves' hyperthyroidism. The specimen was blood. The CDR3, as DNA: TGTGCCAGCAGCCCAGCCAGCACCCCTGGAAAACTGTTTTTT. Translating gives CASSPASTPGKLFF.